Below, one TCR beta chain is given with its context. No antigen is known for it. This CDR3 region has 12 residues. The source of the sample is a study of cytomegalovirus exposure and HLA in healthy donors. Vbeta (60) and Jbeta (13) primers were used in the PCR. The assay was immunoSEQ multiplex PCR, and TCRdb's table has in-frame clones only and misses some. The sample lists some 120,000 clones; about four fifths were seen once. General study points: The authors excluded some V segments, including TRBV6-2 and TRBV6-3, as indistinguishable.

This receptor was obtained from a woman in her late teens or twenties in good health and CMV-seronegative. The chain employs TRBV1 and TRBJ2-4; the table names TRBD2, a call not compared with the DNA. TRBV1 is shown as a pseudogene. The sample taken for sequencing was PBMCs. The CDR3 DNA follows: TGCACCAGCAGCCTTCTAGAAAACATTCAGTACTTC. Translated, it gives CTSSLLENIQYF.